This T cell receptor beta chain was sequenced in a study of PD-1 blockade in classical Hodgkin lymphoma. Study results and caveats: Significant TCR diversity gains by C4D1 occurred in CD4+ but not CD8+ cells.

The time point was: cycle 4 day 1 (C4D1), after 5 to 7 weeks of nivolumab. Relapses following autologous stem cell transplantation were seen in all patients, with brentuximab vedotin exposure varying. Magnetic depletion of unwanted cells isolated CD4+ T cells from thawed PBMCs. Assay: immunoSEQ multiplex PCR; the TCRdb copy retains only in-frame clones and omits some. The data hold around 18,000 clones, with over 65% observed a single time. The CDR3 extends over 13 amino acids. In germline, CDR1 is SNHLY, CDR2 FYNNEI. V lost 4 bases to trimming and J lost 4 bases; unmatched junction nucleotides: 3. To note about this clone: Its matching antigen is unknown.

This TCR was recovered from a human donor with classical Hodgkin lymphoma. J is TRBJ1-2 and V is TRBV2, with 7 positions matching TRBD1. The input for sequencing was CD4+ T cells from blood, taken before the fourth cycle of nivolumab. The CDR3 loop reads CASSGTGFYGYTF. The CDR3 DNA sequence: TGTGCCAGCAGTGGGACAGGATTCTATGGCTACACCTTC.